The 12 T cell receptor beta chains in this list originate from one sample, sequenced in a study of cytomegalovirus exposure and HLA in healthy donors. The PCR was carried out with 60 Vbeta primers and 13 Jbeta primers. TCRdb's table, derived via immunoSEQ multiplex PCR, lists solely in-frame clones and lacks some. The data show roughly 130,000 clones, with 73% seen just once and approximately 2.1% held by the top ten. The sequenced sample consisted of PBMCs. The origin of the receptors is a woman in her 40s in good health and CMV-seropositive.

The V call is TRBV5-4, the J call TRBJ1-3; the D gene is possibly TRBD1 (6 bases). V was pared by 2 bases and J by 5 bases, with 11 bases between. The CDR3 spans 14 residues. CDR1 is SGHNT and CDR2 is YYREEE in the germline V gene (reference sequence). The chain's CDR3 is CASSFQGGRNTIYF. The DNA for the CDR3 is TGTGCCAGCAGCTTTCAAGGGGGTCGAAACACCATATATTTT.

The J gene is TRBJ2-1, the V gene TRBV19; tentatively, D is TRBD1 (6 bases). There are 16 residues in the CDR3. V was trimmed by 3 bases and J by 4 bases, leaving 16 bases between them. In germline, CDR1 is LNHDA, CDR2 SQIVND (reference sequence). CDR3 DNA: TGTGCCAGTAGTATGCGAGGACAGACGGCTTACAATGAGCAGTTCTTC. This codes for CASSMRGQTAYNEQFF.

V is TRBV7-3 and J is TRBJ2-1, with 8 bases aligning to TRBD2. This CDR3 has 16 amino acids. Germline assignment: CDR1 SGHTA and CDR2 FQGTGA. V dropped 2 bases and J dropped 1; count of bases not matched to a gene: 4. DNA of the CDR3: TGTGCCAGCAGCTTACAAGCGGGGGTGTCCTACAATGAGCAGTTCTTC. Translating gives CASSLQAGVSYNEQFF.

The chain carries TRBV4-3 and TRBJ1-4; 10 bases are shared with TRBD1. V trimming: 0 bases; J trimming: 4 bases; junction bases outside the gene matches: 2. In germline, CDR1 is LGHNA, CDR2 YSLEER. The CDR3 loop spans 16 amino acids. The CDR3 nucleotides are TGCGCCAGCAGCCAAGAGGGGGACAGGGGTAATGAAAAACTGTTTTTT. Translation gives CASSQEGDRGNEKLFF.

This chain connects TRBV5-5 to TRBJ1-4; TRBD1 aligns across 9 bases. Germline CDR1 and CDR2: SGHKS and YYEKEE (reference sequence). J gave up 7 bases and V 1 base, and 5 bases lay outside the gene matches. The CDR3 covers 15 residues. The CDR3: CASSLRGTGFEKLFF. CDR3 in DNA: TGTGCCAGCAGCTTGAGAGGGACAGGGTTTGAAAAACTGTTTTTT.

The rearrangement links TRBV4-1 to TRBJ1-3; unclear D gene. Trimming cost V 1 base and J 2 bases, with 6 bases left between them. This CDR3 spans 14 amino acids. Germline lookup yields CDR1 MGHRA and CDR2 YSYEKL. CDR3 DNA: TGCGCCAGCAGCCAAGCCAGTACTGGAAACACCATATATTTT. It encodes CASSQASTGNTIYF.

The chain links TRBV6-4 to TRBJ1-4; 9 nucleotides agree with TRBD1. V shed 6 bases and J 4 bases; nucleotides not matched to a gene: 6. Germline loops: CDR1 MRHNA, CDR2 SNTAGT. This CDR3 spans 15 amino acids. Here the CDR3 DNA reads TGTGCCAGCAGACAGGGGGCCCCGCTTAATGAAAAACTGTTTTTT. This sequence encodes CASRQGAPLNEKLFF.

The chain carries TRBV5-4 and TRBJ2-6; 9 bases match TRBD1. Germline assignment: CDR1 SGHNT and CDR2 YYREEE (reference sequence). This CDR3 is 17 amino acids long. V lost 3 bases and J lost 1; bases outside the gene matches: 5. The CDR3 is CASSSGTGISGANVLTF. CDR3 nucleotides: TGTGCCAGCAGCTCTGGGACAGGGATTTCTGGGGCCAACGTCCTGACTTTC.

The chain is built from TRBV13 and TRBJ2-3, with D perhaps TRBD2 (5 bases). Trimming shortened V by 5 bases and J by 7 bases, and 10 bases separated the two germline ends. Germline loops: CDR1 PRHDT, CDR2 FYEKMQ (reference sequence). The CDR3 sequence is 12 residues long. CDR3 sequence: CASSRERNTQYF. DNA of the CDR3: TGTGCCAGCAGCCGCGAGCGGAATACGCAGTATTTT.

This chain uses TRBV2 with TRBJ1-1; a weak D match, TRBD1 (5 bases). Trimming took off 5 bases at V and 1 base at J, with 8 bases between the two ends. Germline loops: CDR1 SNHLY, CDR2 FYNNEI. This CDR3 has 13 residues. Here the CDR3 reads CASSQQANTEAFF. The CDR3 nucleotides read TGTGCCAGCAGTCAACAGGCGAACACTGAAGCTTTCTTT. The full variable domain, rest sourced from reference TRBV2 and TRBJ1-1, is EPEVTQTPSHQVTQMGQEVILRCVPISNHLYFYWYRQILGQKVEFLVSFYNNEISEKSEIFDDQFSVERPDGSNFTLKIRSTKLEDSAMYFCASSQQANTEAFFGQGTRLTVV.

CDR3 loop: CASSSTSGGRDNEQFF. In DNA form, the CDR3 reads TGCGCCAGCAGCTCGACTAGCGGGGGGAGGGACAATGAGCAGTTCTTC. V gene TRBV5-1 combines with J gene TRBJ2-1; the match to TRBD2 covers 13 bases. J was trimmed by 5 bases and V by 3 bases; bases with no gene match: 5. This CDR3 region has 16 residues. The germline V gene has CDR1 SGHRS and CDR2 YFSETQ.

A note on this clone: This same CDR3 is encoded by further DNA sequences in the sample. The chain carries TRBV5-1 and TRBJ1-1; 7 nucleotides align to TRBD1. The germline V gene has CDR1 SGHRS and CDR2 YFSETQ. The CDR3 runs 14 residues. Germline trimming cut 2 bases from V and 1 base from J; bases unmatched to any gene: 2. The CDR3 DNA is TGCGCCAGCAGCTTAAACAGGGGGAACACTGAAGCTTTCTTT. Amino acid sequence: CASSLNRGNTEAFF.